The T cell receptor beta chain described here comes from a study of cytomegalovirus exposure and HLA in healthy donors. Across the whole study: About 82 million unique TCRs from HLA-typed donors were held in an early release of data. Regarding the study as a whole: A later analysis showed that HLA-associated TCR beta chains had undergone more clonal expansion than equally common others. Some V segments (TRBV6-2 and TRBV6-3 among them) were excluded as indistinguishable.

PCR used 60 Vbeta primers and 13 Jbeta primers. The protocol was immunoSEQ multiplex PCR, while the TCRdb copy is restricted to in-frame clones and leaves out a portion. The table lists about 140,000 clones, around 80% of them singletons. This clone was detected a few times. The target antigen is unknown. This CDR3 is 11 amino acids long. In germline, CDR1 is SQVTM, CDR2 ANQGSEA. V dropped 5 bases and J dropped 4 bases, with 8 bases sitting between them. This chain links TRBV29-1 with TRBJ1-2, with D perhaps matching TRBD1 (5 bases). Source material: PBMCs. This clonotype was obtained from a man aged 40-55 years in good health and CMV-seronegative. The CDR3 sequence is CSVLDIYGYTF. The CDR3 coding sequence is TGCAGCGTTTTGGACATCTATGGCTACACCTTC. Drawing the rest from reference TRBV29-1 and TRBJ1-2, the complete variable domain is SAVISQKPSRDICQRGTSLTIQCQVDSQVTMMFWYRQQPGQSLTLIATANQGSEATYESGFVIDKFPISRPNLTFSTLTVSNMSPEDSSIYLCSVLDIYGYTFGSGTRLTVV.